This is a list of T cell receptor beta chains from one sample in a study of blood T cell repertoires in COVID-19. Libraries were prepared by immunoSEQ multiplex PCR; TCRdb keeps only in-frame clonotypes and omits some of them. The data contain fewer than 300,000 clones, around 88% of them singletons. The material sequenced was PBMCs or T cells enriched from blood (not recorded which). Receptors were obtained from a man aged 40-49 years who had recovered from COVID-19. Each CDR3 is given with its conserved first and last residue. A D gene is named only where the DNA matches it firmly. Some rows mark clone size as missing; the rest say once, few, many or name a class of expanded clone.

v_gene	abundance	j_gene	d_gene	CDR3nt	CDR3aa
TRBV28	.	TRBJ1-1	TRBD1	TGTGCCTGGAAAAAACTGGGACAGCGGAACACTGAAGCTTTCTTT	CAWKKLGQRNTEAFF
TRBV5-1	.	TRBJ1-1	TRBD1	TGCGCCAGCAGCTTGAAACAGGGGATCCCTGAAGCTTTCTTT	CASSLKQGIPEAFF
TRBV5-6	.	TRBJ2-5	TRBD2	TGTGCCAGCAGCCCGGGACTAGCTGGAAAGACCCAGTACTTC	CASSPGLAGKTQYF
TRBV11-2	.	TRBJ2-1	TRBD1	TGTGCCAGCAGCTTAGGGACAGGGAGCGATGAGCAGTTCTTC	CASSLGTGSDEQFF
TRBV10-1	once	TRBJ2-1	.	TGCGCCAGCTTAGCACCACCTCCCCTAACCTACAATGAGCAGTTCTTC	CASLAPPPLTYNEQFF
TRBV2	.	TRBJ2-1	.	TGTGCCAGCAGTGAGTTGGTGGGAGGACAGTTCTTC	CASSELVGGQFF
TRBV7-9	once	TRBJ2-5	TRBD2	TGTGCCAGCAGCTTCGGACTAGCGGGAAGGGGGGAGACCCAGTACTTC	CASSFGLAGRGETQYF
TRBV11-2	.	TRBJ2-7	.	TGTGCCAGCAGCTTATTTGCAGGGGCCGAGTACGAGCAGTACTTC	CASSLFAGAEYEQYF
TRBV28	.	TRBJ2-7	.	TGTGCCAGCAGTTTATCGAACCGGTACGAGCAGTACTTC	CASSLSNRYEQYF
TRBV5-1	few	TRBJ1-2	TRBD1	TGCGCCAGCAGCGACCAAGACAGGGGGCTCGGAGGCTACACCTTC	CASSDQDRGLGGYTF
TRBV6-5	few	TRBJ1-4	TRBD1	TGTGCCAGCAGTTACTCGGGGACAGGGGGGGAAAAACTGTTTTTT	CASSYSGTGGEKLFF
TRBV19	.	TRBJ2-7	TRBD1	TGTGCCAGCAGAAAAGGGACAGACTACGAGCAGTACTTC	CASRKGTDYEQYF
TRBV11-3	once	TRBJ1-1	.	TGTGCCAGCAGCTTAGAATCCTCCCAGGACAGAGATGAAGCTTTCTTT	CASSLESSQDRDEAFF
TRBV28	.	TRBJ2-5	.	TGTGCCAGCAGCACCCGACCCGGACACGACTTGGAGACCCAGTACTTC	CASSTRPGHDLETQYF
TRBV19	.	TRBJ1-2	TRBD1	TGTGCCAGTAGTATAGACACCGGGACAGGGAGGAGCGGCTACACCTTC	CASSIDTGTGRSGYTF
TRBV7-9	few	TRBJ2-7	.	TGTGCCAGCAGCTTACCGACAGACCCCTACGAGCAGTACTTC	CASSLPTDPYEQYF
TRBV6-2/TRBV6-3	.	TRBJ2-3	.	TGTGCCAGCAGTTATCGGACTAAAAAAGACGATACGCAGTATTTT	CASSYRTKKDDTQYF
TRBV25-1	.	TRBJ2-1	.	TGTGCCAGCAGTGATTCCGGGACCTACAATGAGCAGTTCTTC	CASSDSGTYNEQFF
TRBV7-7	.	TRBJ2-1	TRBD2	TGTGCCAGCAGCTTAGGGATAGCGGGATCAAATGAGCAGTTCTTC	CASSLGIAGSNEQFF
TRBV12-3/TRBV12-4	.	TRBJ1-1	TRBD1	TGTGCCAGCAGTGATATGACAGGGCAAGAAGCTTTCTTT	CASSDMTGQEAFF
TRBV4-1	.	TRBJ1-2	.	TGCGCCAGCAGCCGCCTAGGGGGTGACACAAGGAAGAGGGGTTTTGGCTACACCTTC	CASSRLGGDTRKRGFGYTF
TRBV15	.	TRBJ2-7	.	TGTGCCACCAGCAGAGATTTGAGGGCGAGCTCCTACGAGCAGTACTTC	CATSRDLRASSYEQYF